This T cell receptor beta chain was sequenced during a study of CD8 T cells in Susac syndrome. The CDR3 has 15 residues. The germline V and J ends were trimmed by 8 bases and 0 bases, with 17 bases remaining between them. CDR1 SQVTM and CDR2 ANQGSEA come from the germline V gene. TEMRA cells were FACS-enriched, with CD8+ and CD4+ T cells isolated negatively. After extraction with the RNeasy kit, about 0.45 to 1 ug of the RNA was reverse transcribed using random hexamers. Each CDR3 protein is one row after TCRdb ran MiXCR on the immunoSEQ multiplex PCR reads. Of over 80,000 distinct CDR3 sequences listed, approximately 95% are singletons.

This sequence originates from a human donor in good health. The sequenced sample was CD8+ T cells from PBMCs. The chain is built from TRBV29-1 and TRBJ2-1; TRBD2 is a possible D gene (6 bases). The CDR3 region has the DNA TGCAGCCTCGGAGACGGGGGAATCTCCTACAATGAGCAGTTCTTC. It is translated as CSLGDGGISYNEQFF.